This TCR beta chain was captured by sequencing in a study of cytomegalovirus exposure and HLA in healthy donors. V trimming: 2 bases; J trimming: 10 bases; junction bases outside the gene matches: 9. The length of the CDR3 is 16 residues. The germline V gene encodes CDR1 SGDLS and CDR2 YYNGEE. The primer mix had 60 Vbeta and 13 Jbeta primers. Profiled with immunoSEQ multiplex PCR; TCRdb holds only in-frame clones, not every one. The top ten clones hold roughly 4% of a sample with 270,000 or so clones, about nine tenths of them seen once. Notes on this clone: Its specificity is unknown.

Findings and limits, study-wide: Later findings reportedly placed an Asian-associated ancestry cluster below the approximately 620-donor mean for N-insertions.

This sequence originates from a middle-aged man in good health and CMV-seropositive. The genes are TRBV9 and TRBJ2-1; TRBD2 agrees at 13 bases. Material for sequencing was PBMCs. This CDR3 is CASSVGTSGRALEQFF. CDR3 nucleotides: TGTGCCAGCAGCGTGGGAACTAGCGGGAGGGCCTTGGAGCAGTTCTTC.